Presented here are 15 T cell receptor beta chains from one specimen sequenced in a study of CXCR3-negative and CXCR3-positive naive CD8 T cells. The TRB cDNA libraries were prepared by 5' RACE with UMI labels. Reprocessing the 5' RACE reads, TCRdb reports a single entry for every CDR3 protein and omits DNA. This table lists 50,000 to 65,000 distinct CDR3 sequences. Sequencing input: memory CD8+ T cells from blood. The receptors derive from a human donor in good health. Some clones in this sample may be carry-over from other donors' samples.

The CDR3 spells CASSLSLNEQFF. V usage is TRBV7-9 and J usage is TRBJ2-1; with no DNA, the TCRdb D assignment of TRBD1 cannot be verified. This CDR3 is 12 amino acids long. CDR1 is SEHNR and CDR2 is FQNEAQ in the germline V gene (reference sequence).

The genes are TRBV9 and TRBJ1-4. The CDR3 consists of 18 residues. The germline gives CDR1 SGDLS, CDR2 YYNGEE. The CDR3: CASSVEGYPSLGDEKLFF. Full variable domain (outside the CDR3, taken from reference TRBV9 and TRBJ1-4): DSGVTQTPKHLITATGQRVTLRCSPRSGDLSVYWYQQSLDQGLQFLIQYYNGEERAKGNILERFSAQQFPDLHSELNLSSLELGDSALYFCASSVEGYPSLGDEKLFFGSGTQLSVL.

The rearrangement joins TRBV29-1 to TRBJ2-1; TCRdb selects TRBD1, and the lack of DNA leaves this call unchecked. Germline CDR1 and CDR2: SQVTM and ANQGSEA. The CDR3 has 14 amino acids. CDR3 region: CSAPMTGHGNEQFF.

The chain is built from TRBV27 and TRBJ1-2; no DNA is available, so the TRBD1 call from TCRdb remains unchecked. Germline V gives CDR1 MNHEY, CDR2 SMNVEV (reference sequence). The CDR3 extends over 14 amino acids. The CDR3 loop is CASSSPGQGYGYTF.

This chain uses TRBV9 with TRBJ1-1. Germline assignment: CDR1 SGDLS and CDR2 YYNGEE. CDR3 length: 14 residues. The CDR3 region is CASSVADMNTEAFF.

J is TRBJ1-1 and V is TRBV29-1. Germline V gene lookup returns CDR1 SQVTM and CDR2 ANQGSEA. The CDR3 has 15 residues. The CDR3 region is CSVQTGDESGPTAFF.

This sequence joins TRBV20-1 and TRBJ2-1; TCRdb's D call, TRBD2, is unchecked because there is no DNA. The CDR3 has 17 residues. Germline CDR1 and CDR2: DFQATT and SNEGSKA (reference sequence). This CDR3 reads CSASVLAGGSSYNEQFF.

The J gene is TRBJ2-7, the V gene TRBV28; TCRdb picks TRBD1, but there is no DNA to check that call. Germline V gives CDR1 MDHEN, CDR2 SYDVKM. The CDR3 sequence is 14 residues long. The CDR3 here is CASSLGTGGYEQYF.

This chain uses TRBV14 with TRBJ2-1; the D call of TRBD2 rests on TCRdb alone, since no DNA is present to check it. The CDR3 spans 15 residues. Germline V gene sequence: CDR1 SGHDN, CDR2 FVKESK. The CDR3 region is CASSQYRDPDNEQFF.

The chain employs TRBV20-1 and TRBJ2-1. The CDR3 runs to 12 residues. The V gene's germline CDR1 is DFQATT and CDR2 SNEGSKA (reference sequence). The CDR3 loop is CSAREDGNEQFF.

This sequence joins TRBV27 and TRBJ2-3; the D gene TCRdb calls, TRBD2, cannot be checked with no DNA. The CDR3 loop spans 15 amino acids. In germline, CDR1 is MNHEY, CDR2 SMNVEV (reference sequence). CDR3 sequence: CASTSGRGATDTQYF.

This rearrangement joins TRBV5-1 to TRBJ2-1. Looked up from germline, CDR1 is SGHRS and CDR2 is YFSETQ. CDR3 length: 16 residues. The CDR3 spells CASSQDSATFNNEQFF.

J is TRBJ1-1 and V is TRBV6-5. CDR1 MNHEY and CDR2 SVGAGI come from the germline V gene. This CDR3 has 17 amino acids. CDR3 sequence reads: CASSYVAPRVGDTEAFF.

This chain joins TRBV7-9 and TRBJ1-2. CDR3 length equals 19 residues. Germline CDR1 and CDR2: SEHNR and FQNEAQ (reference sequence). The CDR3 here is CASSTPMIGVGSFGYGYTF.

The chain is built from TRBV20-1 and TRBJ2-7; the TCRdb D gene call, TRBD2, has no DNA to confirm it. Germline values: CDR1 DFQATT, CDR2 SNEGSKA (reference sequence). There are 16 residues in the CDR3. CDR3 sequence: CSAAPFFLGRSYEQYF.